This T cell receptor (beta chain) appears in the sequencing data of a study of T cell responses to AZD1222 COVID-19 vaccine. The V end was cut by 0 bases, the J end by 10 bases, with 14 bases between. This CDR3 has 15 amino acids. Germline assignment: CDR1 SGHNT and CDR2 YYREEE (reference sequence). Clones were sequenced by immunoSEQ multiplex PCR, and TCRdb holds only the in-frame ones, with some missing. The data show some 100,000 clones, 88% seen once. Study observations and caveats: Regions left unmutated in variants are reportedly the target of nearly half of spike-specific TCRs. Samples come after the peak T cell response, not at day 14.

This clone has more than one count but fewer than ten. The antigen is undetermined. This sequence was found in an adult who received the AZD1222 COVID-19 vaccine. The rearrangement uses TRBV5-4 and TRBJ1-6; D perhaps matches TRBD1 (6 bases). The sample consisted of peripheral blood, taken 28 days after the second AZD1222 dose. The CDR3 bases are TGTGCCAGCAGCTTGGACGGGGGCGCGATCTCACCCCTCCACTTT. Amino acids: CASSLDGGAISPLHF. Using reference TRBV5-4 and TRBJ1-6 for the parts outside the CDR3, the full variable domain is ETGVTQSPTHLIKTRGQQVTLRCSSQSGHNTVSWYQQALGQGPQFIFQYYREEENGRGNFPPRFSGLQFPNYSSELNVNALELDDSALYLCASSLDGGAISPLHFGNGTRLTVT.